Listed below are T cell receptor beta chains from one sample, sequenced in a study of T-cell reconstitution after alpha-beta-depleted transplantation in children. TCRdb ran MiXCR on the PCR reads and lists one entry per CDR3 protein. The sample includes some 70,000 distinct CDR3 sequences, 5.5% to 7.5% of them seen just once. The source material was PBMCs from the stem cell graft donor, sampled from the stem cell graft. These receptors originate from a human donor who donated a stem cell graft to a child with acute lymphoblastic leukemia. Both conserved end residues are part of each CDR3. The D gene is left open where the match is weak. Rows give clone size only sometimes, using once, few, many, or a class for an expanded clone.

CATSDFGTSGSYEQFF TGTGCCACCAGTGATTTTGGGACTAGCGGGAGCTATGAGCAGTTCTTC many TRBJ2-1 TRBD2 TRBV24-1
CSVEGLEIPYNEQFF TGCAGCGTTGAGGGCTTAGAAATCCCCTACAATGAGCAGTTCTTC many TRBJ2-1 NA TRBV29-1
CASSVRGLAGDTPPTNEQFF TGCGCCAGCAGCGTCAGAGGTCTAGCGGGGGATACCCCTCCGACTAATGAGCAGTTCTTC many TRBJ2-1 TRBD2 TRBV5-1
CASSWGGTGANVLTF TGTGCCAGCAGCTGGGGGGGCACTGGGGCCAACGTCCTGACTTTC medium-sized TRBJ2-6 NA TRBV7-9
CATSPRGPAGNTIYF TGTGCCACCTCCCCCAGGGGGCCAGCTGGAAACACCATATATTTT few TRBJ1-3 TRBD1 TRBV15
CASMGRGTRDEQYF TGTGCCAGCATGGGGAGGGGGACCAGGGACGAGCAGTACTTC NA TRBJ2-7 NA TRBV28
CASSLGRVRINTGELFF TGTGCCAGCAGCTTAGGGCGGGTCAGAATTAACACCGGGGAGCTGTTTTTT many TRBJ2-2 NA TRBV7-8
CSAQGAPGYGYTF TGCAGCGCCCAGGGGGCGCCCGGCTATGGCTACACCTTC many TRBJ1-2 TRBD1 TRBV29-1
CATGQASTDTQYF TGTGCCACTGGACAGGCTAGCACAGATACGCAGTATTTT many TRBJ2-3 TRBD1 TRBV24-1
CASSPELRTDTQYF TGTGCCAGCAGCCCCGAACTTCGCACAGATACGCAGTATTTT many TRBJ2-3 NA TRBV9
CSARDSLAGSGGELFF TGCAGTGCTAGAGATTCACTAGCTGGGAGTGGCGGGGAGCTGTTTTTT NA TRBJ2-2 NA TRBV20-1
CASSLGNEQYF TGTGCCAGCAGCCTCGGGAACGAGCAGTACTTC many TRBJ2-7 NA TRBV3-1
CASSDLLGDQPQHF TGTGCCAGCAGTGACCTCCTCGGGGATCAGCCCCAGCATTTT many TRBJ1-5 NA TRBV6-1
CASSPGDRSNSPLHF TGTGCCAGCAGTCCAGGGGACAGATCGAATTCACCCCTCCACTTT many TRBJ1-6 TRBD1 TRBV12-3/TRBV12-4
CSGLPGTDTQYF TGCAGCGGATTGCCGGGCACAGATACGCAGTATTTT many TRBJ2-3 NA TRBV29-1
CASQSGVGKNIQYF TGTGCCAGTCAATCAGGGGTGGGCAAAAACATTCAGTACTTC NA TRBJ2-4 NA TRBV2
CASSPRQGGGYGYTF TGTGCTAGCAGTCCGCGACAGGGAGGTGGATATGGCTACACCTTC many TRBJ1-2 TRBD1 TRBV27
CASSFGDTQYF TGTGCCAGCAGCTTTGGGGATACGCAGTATTTT many TRBJ2-3 NA TRBV7-2
CASNPAERETQYF TGTGCCAGCAACCCAGCCGAGAGGGAGACCCAGTACTTC many TRBJ2-5 NA TRBV25-1
CASSAGDSSGNTIYF TGTGCCAGCAGCGCGGGGGACAGCTCTGGAAACACCATATATTTT many TRBJ1-3 TRBD1 TRBV9
CASVSGGGYTF TGTGCCAGCGTTTCGGGGGGTGGCTACACCTTC many TRBJ1-2 NA TRBV12-3/TRBV12-4
CASSFLASGETQYF TGTGCCAGCAGCTTCCTGGCTAGCGGGGAGACCCAGTACTTC many TRBJ2-5 TRBD2 TRBV7-8
CASLQNTGGRTEAFF TGCGCCAGCCTCCAAAATACAGGGGGGAGGACTGAAGCTTTCTTT few TRBJ1-1 TRBD1 TRBV5-1
CASSPGLAGDRDTQYF TGCGCCAGCAGTCCCGGGCTAGCGGGAGACCGAGATACGCAGTATTTT many TRBJ2-3 TRBD2 TRBV10-1
CSVEMGFSYEQYF TGCAGCGTTGAAATGGGCTTCTCCTACGAGCAGTACTTC many TRBJ2-7 NA TRBV29-1
CASSQDPRLAGADLGGQFF TGTGCCAGCAGCCAAGATCCCAGACTAGCGGGGGCCGATTTGGGGGGGCAGTTCTTC many TRBJ2-1 TRBD2 TRBV3-1
CASSQYSNQETQYF TGCGCCAGCAGCCAATATTCAAACCAAGAGACCCAGTACTTC NA TRBJ2-5 NA TRBV4-1
CASSIDRSQPQHF TGTGCCAGCAGCATTGACAGGAGTCAGCCCCAGCATTTT many TRBJ1-5 NA TRBV11-2
CARGGTQSNQPQHF TGTGCCAGAGGGGGGACACAAAGCAATCAGCCCCAGCATTTT many TRBJ1-5 NA TRBV2
CASRPTGLAGGADTQYF TGTGCCAGTAGACCGACAGGACTAGCGGGGGGCGCGGATACGCAGTATTTT NA TRBJ2-3 TRBD2 TRBV19
CSAGYRDKETQYF TGCAGCGCCGGATACCGGGACAAGGAGACCCAGTACTTC many TRBJ2-5 NA TRBV29-1
CATSDLAARGDTQYF TGTGCCACCAGTGATCTGGCGGCCAGAGGAGATACGCAGTATTTT many TRBJ2-3 NA TRBV24-1
CASSRGNQPQHF TGTGCCAGCAGCCGGGGGAATCAGCCCCAGCATTTT many TRBJ1-5 NA TRBV7-2
CASSPPTSGRLGSEQFF TGTGCCAGCAGTCCCCCGACTAGCGGGAGGCTCGGGAGTGAGCAGTTCTTC few TRBJ2-1 TRBD2 TRBV27
CATSDFSGSTDTQYF TGTGCCACCAGTGATTTTAGCGGATCCACAGATACGCAGTATTTT many TRBJ2-3 NA TRBV24-1
CASSPPPVFSGNTIYF TGTGCCAGCTCACCACCTCCGGTCTTCTCTGGAAACACCATATATTTT NA TRBJ1-3 NA TRBV18
CASSLSAWGDRTDTQYF TGTGCCAGCAGTTTATCAGCTTGGGGAGATCGGACAGATACGCAGTATTTT many TRBJ2-3 NA TRBV27